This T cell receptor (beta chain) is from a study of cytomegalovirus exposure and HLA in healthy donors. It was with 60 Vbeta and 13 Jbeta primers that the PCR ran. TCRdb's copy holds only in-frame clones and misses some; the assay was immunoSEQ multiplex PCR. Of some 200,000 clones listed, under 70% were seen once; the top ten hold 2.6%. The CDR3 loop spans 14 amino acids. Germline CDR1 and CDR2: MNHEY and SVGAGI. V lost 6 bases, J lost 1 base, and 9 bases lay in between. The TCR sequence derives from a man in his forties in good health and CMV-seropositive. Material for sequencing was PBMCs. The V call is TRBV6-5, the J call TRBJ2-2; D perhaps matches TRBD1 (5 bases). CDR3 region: CASRLQGNTGELFF. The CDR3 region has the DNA TGTGCCAGCAGGCTCCAGGGGAACACCGGGGAGCTGTTTTTT.